What follows is one T cell receptor beta chain and its context. Study processing details: From reference gene primer amplification, estimates of nucleated cell counts were derived. The repertoire was sequenced with immunoSEQ multiplex PCR; TCRdb's copy has only in-frame clones and lacks some. That table gives V, J and clone size, and the DNA gave D and trimming. The sample has over 95,000 clones; around 85% are singletons. The sample comes from a study of blood T cell repertoires in COVID-19. Overall study context: COVID-19 samples, acute and convalescent, were from the United States, Italy and Spain. T cells, B-cell-depleted T cells, or PBMCs provided the cDNA or gDNA that served as material.

V lost 3 bases and J lost 5; bases outside the gene matches: 13. Germline V gene data show CDR1 as SGDLS and CDR2 as YYNGEE. The CDR3 has 17 residues. Source material: peripheral blood. The chain has TRBV9 and TRBJ1-2; 10 bases are shared with TRBD1. This clonotype originated in a woman aged 60-75 years with acute or convalescent COVID-19. DNA of the CDR3: TGTGCCAGCAGCGGCGGACAGGGGGTCCCCTCCAGTTATGGCTACACCTTC. It encodes CASSGGQGVPSSYGYTF.